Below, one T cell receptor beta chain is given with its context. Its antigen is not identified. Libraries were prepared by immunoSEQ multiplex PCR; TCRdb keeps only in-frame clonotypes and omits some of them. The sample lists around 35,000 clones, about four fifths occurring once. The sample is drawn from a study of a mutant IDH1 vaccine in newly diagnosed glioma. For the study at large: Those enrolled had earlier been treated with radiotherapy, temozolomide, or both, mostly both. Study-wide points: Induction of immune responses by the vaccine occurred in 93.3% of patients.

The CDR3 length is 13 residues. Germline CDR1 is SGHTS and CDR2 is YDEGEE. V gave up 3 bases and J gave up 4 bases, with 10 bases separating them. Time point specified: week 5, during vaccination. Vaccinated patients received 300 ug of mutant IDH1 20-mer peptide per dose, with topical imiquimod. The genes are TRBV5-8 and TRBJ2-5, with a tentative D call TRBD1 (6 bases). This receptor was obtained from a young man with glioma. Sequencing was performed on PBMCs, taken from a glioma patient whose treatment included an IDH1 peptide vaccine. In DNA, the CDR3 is TGTGCCAGCAGCTCCAGGGGTGCAGAGACCCAGTACTTC. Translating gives CASSSRGAETQYF.